One and the same sample provided the 25 T cell receptor beta chains below, sequenced in a study of T cells in Graves' hyperthyroidism and ophthalmopathy. From RNA transcripts, TCR beta CDR3 regions were amplified. During a first-round RT-PCR of the TCR CDR3, the HTBI primer set was used. From the multiplex PCR reads, TCRdb called clonotypes with MiXCR, one entry per CDR3 protein. The sample includes about 130,000 distinct CDR3 sequences, around 20% seen only once; the top ten take roughly 71%. Sequencing was performed on blood. The receptors come from a woman aged 50 to 65 with Graves' hyperthyroidism that later progressed to Graves' ophthalmopathy.

This clonotype appeared many times. The chain has TRBV7-9 and TRBJ2-4; 13 bases match TRBD2. The trim removed 5 bases at V and 6 bases at J, leaving 4 bases unmatched. Per germline, CDR1 SEHNR and CDR2 FQNEAQ (reference sequence). This CDR3 is built from 15 residues. CDR3 DNA sequence: TGTGCCAGCAGCACTCGGACTAGCGGGAGAAACATTCAGTACTTC. It specifies CASSTRTSGRNIQYF.

V is TRBV3-1 and J is TRBJ2-1; 9 bases match TRBD1. CDR1 and CDR2 from the germline V gene are LGHDT and YNNKEL (reference sequence). V shed 6 bases, J shed 5 bases, and the junction held 11 bases outside the gene matches. The CDR3 spans 16 residues. The CDR3 spells CASSLGVDRGNNEQFF. CDR3 bases: TGTGCCAGCAGTTTAGGGGTCGACAGGGGGAACAATGAGCAGTTCTTC.

The chain combines TRBV2 with TRBJ1-3; 10 bases align to TRBD1. V lost 7 bases, J lost 2 bases, and 5 bases stayed unmatched. Per germline, CDR1 SNHLY and CDR2 FYNNEI. The CDR3 covers 15 residues. In DNA form, the CDR3 reads TGTGCCAGCAAGAGACAGGGGGCAGCTGGAAACACCATATATTTT. This codes for CASKRQGAAGNTIYF. Full variable domain (missing parts from reference TRBV2 and TRBJ1-3): EPEVTQTPSHQVTQMGQEVILRCVPISNHLYFYWYRQILGQKVEFLVSFYNNEISEKSEIFDDQFSVERPDGSNFTLKIRSTKLEDSAMYFCASKRQGAAGNTIYFGEGSWLTVV.

This clonotype was counted at least ten times. This chain uses TRBV6-1 with TRBJ2-1, with 7 bases that match TRBD2. Per the germline V gene, CDR1 is MNHNS and CDR2 is SASEGT. V lost 5 bases, J lost 8 bases, and 9 bases stayed unmatched. The CDR3 covers 14 residues. CDR3 coding DNA: TGTGCCAGCAGTTCCGGACTAGACGGGGATGAGCAGTTCTTC. Protein: CASSSGLDGDEQFF.

The sample holds one count of this clonotype. This chain links TRBV19 with TRBJ1-5, with 8 bases aligning to TRBD1. The CDR3 has 18 amino acids. The trim removed 4 bases at V and 0 bases at J, leaving 11 bases unmatched. CDR1 and CDR2 (germline): LNHDA, SQIVND (reference sequence). CDR3 DNA sequence: TGTGCCAGTAGTACCAGGGACAGGCGAGCGCATAGCAATCAGCCCCAGCATTTT. Encoded protein: CASSTRDRRAHSNQPQHF.

There are many counts of this clonotype. The chain has TRBV6-1 and TRBJ2-7; possibly TRBD2 for D (6 bases). Per the germline V gene, CDR1 is MNHNS and CDR2 is SASEGT. This CDR3 region has 13 residues. The V end lost 8 bases, the J end lost 4 bases, and 15 bases lay between the germline ends. The CDR3 here is CASGGVSSYEQYF. CDR3 in DNA: TGTGCCAGCGGCGGGGTCTCTTCATACGAGCAGTACTTC.

The V call is TRBV20-1, the J call TRBJ2-5, with 7 bases fitting TRBD1. V shed 7 bases and J 5 bases; nucleotides not matched to a gene: 16. Per germline, CDR1 DFQATT and CDR2 SNEGSKA (reference sequence). The CDR3 sequence is 15 residues long. In DNA, the CDR3 is TGCAGTGTTGAAAAGGGGGCAGGACTGGGGGAGACCCAGTACTTC. This sequence encodes CSVEKGAGLGETQYF.

This rearrangement joins TRBV20-1 to TRBJ1-1; 9 nucleotides agree with TRBD1. After removal of 3 bases from V and 0 bases from J, the junction contained 8 bases not matched to a gene. Per germline, CDR1 DFQATT and CDR2 SNEGSKA (reference sequence). The CDR3 covers 16 residues. The CDR3 reads CSASGQGRLMNTEAFF. The CDR3 nucleotides are TGCAGTGCTAGCGGACAGGGGAGGTTGATGAACACTGAAGCTTTCTTT.

This clonotype was found a few times. This rearrangement joins TRBV28 to TRBJ1-3, with D perhaps matching TRBD1 (6 bases). V was clipped by 6 bases and J by 2 bases, with 11 bases between them. CDR3 size: 14 residues. Germline CDR1 and CDR2: MDHEN and SYDVKM. The CDR3 loop is CASRTTGPGNTIYF. For the CDR3, the DNA is TGTGCCAGCAGAACCACAGGGCCTGGAAACACCATATATTTT.

This sequence joins TRBV7-8 and TRBJ1-2; no firm D call. CDR1 and CDR2 (germline): SGHVS, FQNEAQ. The CDR3 runs 14 residues. V dropped 1 base and J dropped 8 bases, with 14 bases sitting between them. The CDR3: CASSLGGSPQGYTF. The CDR3 bases are TGTGCCAGCAGCTTAGGGGGATCACCTCAAGGCTACACCTTC.

Ten or more counts support this clonotype. This chain uses TRBV30 with TRBJ2-1, with 7 positions matching TRBD1. The ends lost 4 bases at V and 2 bases at J; junction bases unmatched: 11. This CDR3 comprises 16 residues. CDR1 is GTSNPN and CDR2 is SVGIG in the germline V gene (reference sequence). In nucleotides, the CDR3 is TGTGCCTGGACTGCCGTAGGGGGCGGTACCTACAATGAGCAGTTCTTC. This translates into CAWTAVGGGTYNEQFF.

This chain joins TRBV7-8 and TRBJ2-7; D gene uncertain. V was pared by 1 base and J by 3 bases, with 16 bases between. The germline V gene encodes CDR1 SGHVS and CDR2 FQNEAQ. This CDR3 region has 16 residues. The CDR3 is CASSLGRRQKGYEQYF. CDR3 in DNA: TGTGCCAGCAGCTTAGGTAGGCGGCAGAAAGGCTACGAGCAGTACTTC.

The chain couples TRBV15 to TRBJ1-1; a weak D match, TRBD1 (6 bases). Germline assignment: CDR1 LNHNV and CDR2 YYDKDF (reference sequence). CDR3 size: 16 residues. V was cut by 0 bases and J by 5 bases, with 16 bases left in between. In nucleotides, the CDR3 is TGTGCCACCAGCAGAGATCGGGGGGGGCGCGGAACTGAAGCTTTCTTT. This sequence encodes CATSRDRGGRGTEAFF. Variable domain in full (rest from reference TRBV15 and TRBJ1-1): DAMVIQNPRYQVTQFGKPVTLSCSQTLNHNVMYWYQQKSSQAPKLLFHYYDKDFNNEADTPDNFQSRRPNTSFCFLDIRSPGLGDTAMYLCATSRDRGGRGTEAFFGQGTRLTVV.

There are a few counts of this clonotype. The chain uses TRBV2 and TRBJ2-3; D gene unclear. CDR1 SNHLY and CDR2 FYNNEI come from the germline V gene. V was pared by 6 bases and J by 6 bases, with 10 bases between. The CDR3 consists of 12 residues. The CDR3 loop reads CASRSIPDTQYF. CDR3 DNA sequence: TGTGCCAGCAGGTCAATCCCCGATACGCAGTATTTT.

At least ten counts were recorded for this clonotype. The rearrangement links TRBV11-2 to TRBJ2-1, with D hard to call. This CDR3 contains 12 residues. Germline V CDR1 and CDR2: SGHAT, FQNNGV. V shed 1 base and J shed 7 bases, with 5 bases lying between them. In DNA, the CDR3 is TGTGCCAGCAGCTTAGTGGCGAATGAGCAGTTCTTC. Protein: CASSLVANEQFF.

This clonotype was seen many times. The chain employs TRBV6-6 and TRBJ2-7; D is uncertain. V was trimmed by 0 bases and J by 3 bases, leaving 12 bases between them. Per germline, CDR1 MNHNY and CDR2 SVGAGI (reference sequence). The CDR3 covers 15 residues. CDR3 amino acids: CASSYSGDPGYEQYF. The CDR3 coding sequence is TGTGCCAGCAGTTACTCTGGCGATCCTGGCTACGAGCAGTACTTC.

This clonotype appeared many times. The rearrangement joins TRBV20-1 to TRBJ2-2; 8 bases match TRBD1. Germline V gene data show CDR1 as DFQATT and CDR2 as SNEGSKA (reference sequence). CDR3 length: 14 amino acids. V shed 4 bases, J shed 3 bases, and the junction held 4 bases outside the gene matches. CDR3 DNA sequence: TGCAGTGCTAAGCAGGGGGCTGACACCGGGGAGCTGTTTTTT. This translates into CSAKQGADTGELFF.

This clonotype has only a few counts. The genes are TRBV7-3 and TRBJ1-6; tentatively, D is TRBD1 (5 bases). V was trimmed by 5 bases and J by 8 bases, leaving 16 bases between them. Germline values: CDR1 SGHTA, CDR2 FQGTGA. CDR3 length: 15 amino acids. The CDR3 sequence: CASSPGPGTDSPLHF. The CDR3 bases are TGTGCCAGCAGCCCCGGGCCCGGGACGGATTCACCCCTCCACTTT.

The sample holds many counts of this clonotype. The gene calls are TRBV30 and TRBJ2-3, with TRBD2 matching over 7 bases. CDR1 is GTSNPN and CDR2 is SVGIG in the germline V gene (reference sequence). The trim removed 5 bases at V and 2 bases at J, leaving 7 bases unmatched. The CDR3 is 14 amino acids. CDR3 coding DNA: TGTGCCTGGCGACGAAGCGGGAACACAGATACGCAGTATTTT. This codes for CAWRRSGNTDTQYF.

In this sample, this clonotype turned up a few times. The V call is TRBV11-2, the J call TRBJ2-1; D unresolved. Germline V gives CDR1 SGHAT, CDR2 FQNNGV. CDR3 length equals 15 residues. Trimming cost V 7 bases and J 0 bases, with 13 bases left between them. CDR3 DNA sequence: TGTGCCAGCACCCCCGGCGAAAGCTCCTACAATGAGCAGTTCTTC. Its protein is CASTPGESSYNEQFF. Full variable domain (remainder filled in from reference TRBV11-2 and TRBJ2-1): EAGVAQSPRYKIIEKRQSVAFWCNPISGHATLYWYQQILGQGPKLLIQFQNNGVVDDSQLPKDRFSAERLKGVDSTLKIQPAKLEDSAVYLCASTPGESSYNEQFFGPGTRLTVL.

This clonotype was detected a few times. V is TRBV20-1 and J is TRBJ1-5; D is possibly TRBD1 (5 bases). This CDR3 is built from 13 residues. The germline CDR1 and CDR2 sequences are DFQATT and SNEGSKA (reference sequence). The V and J ends lost 6 bases and 0 bases respectively, with 9 bases between them. CDR3 sequence: CSAGTHSNQPQHF. The DNA for the CDR3 is TGCAGTGCCGGGACGCATAGCAATCAGCCCCAGCATTTT.

There are a few counts of this clonotype. The gene calls are TRBV19 and TRBJ1-1; TRBD1 is a possible D gene (5 bases). V was pared by 5 bases and J by 6 bases, with 10 bases between. The CDR3 totals 12 residues. Germline V gene lookup returns CDR1 LNHDA and CDR2 SQIVND (reference sequence). The CDR3 DNA reads as TGTGCCAGTAGTTGGGGGATGGCTGAAGCTTTCTTT. It codes for CASSWGMAEAFF.

This chain links TRBV20-1 with TRBJ2-1, with TRBD2 matching 9 bases. This CDR3 has 15 residues. V was pared by 5 bases and J by 5 bases, with 10 bases of the junction left unmatched. Germline V gene sequence: CDR1 DFQATT, CDR2 SNEGSKA (reference sequence). CDR3 nucleotide sequence: TGCAGTGCTGGATTAGCGGGAGAGGACCACAATGAGCAGTTCTTC. This translates into CSAGLAGEDHNEQFF.

As regards this clonotype: At one end, the junction sequence differs from germline, possibly due to a read error. V gene TRBV7-7 combines with J gene TRBJ2-1; D is possibly TRBD1 (7 bases). This CDR3 is 19 amino acids long. Germline loops: CDR1 SSHAT, CDR2 FNYEAQ (reference sequence). The CDR3 loop reads CASSCDRVRCGVSYNEQFF. CDR3 nucleotides: TGTGCTAGCAGCTGCGACAGGGTAAGATGCGGGGTCTCCTACAATGAGCAGTTCTTC.

This clonotype was counted many times. This chain connects TRBV4-1 to TRBJ2-3, with TRBD1 matching over 7 bases. The CDR3 consists of 15 residues. Trimming at V came to 0 bases and at J to 1 base, leaving 1 base not matched to a gene. CDR1 and CDR2 from the germline V gene are MGHRA and YSYEKL. Written as DNA, the CDR3 is TGCGCCAGCAGCCAAGAAACAGGGGGCACAGATACGCAGTATTTT. It translates to CASSQETGGTDTQYF.